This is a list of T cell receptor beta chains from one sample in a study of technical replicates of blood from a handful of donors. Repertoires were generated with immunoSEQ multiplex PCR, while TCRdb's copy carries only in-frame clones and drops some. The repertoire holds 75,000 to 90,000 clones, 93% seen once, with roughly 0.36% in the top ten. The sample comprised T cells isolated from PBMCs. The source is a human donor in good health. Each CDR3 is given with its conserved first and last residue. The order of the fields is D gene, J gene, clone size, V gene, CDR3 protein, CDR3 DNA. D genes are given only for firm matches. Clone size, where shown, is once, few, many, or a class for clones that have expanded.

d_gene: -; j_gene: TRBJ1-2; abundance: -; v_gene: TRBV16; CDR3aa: CASTPGSLPNYGYTF; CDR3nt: TGTGCCAGCACCCCCGGGTCCCTTCCTAACTATGGCTACACCTTC
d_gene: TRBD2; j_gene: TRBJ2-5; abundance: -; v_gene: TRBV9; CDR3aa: CASSYPLNPISGEPRETQYF; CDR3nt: TGTGCCAGCAGCTATCCCTTGAATCCAATTAGCGGGGAACCCCGAGAGACCCAGTACTTC
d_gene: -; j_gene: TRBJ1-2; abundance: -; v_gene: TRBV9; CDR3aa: CASSAWGGDYGYTF; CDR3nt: TGTGCCAGCAGCGCATGGGGGGGCGACTATGGCTACACCTTC
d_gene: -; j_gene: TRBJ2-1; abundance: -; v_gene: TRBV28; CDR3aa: CASSLPRGEQFF; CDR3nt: TGTGCCAGCAGTCTACCTAGAGGTGAGCAGTTCTTC
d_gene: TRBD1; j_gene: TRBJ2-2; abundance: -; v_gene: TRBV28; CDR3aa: CASSPGQRLSGELFF; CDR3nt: TGTGCCAGCAGCCCGGGACAGAGGTTATCCGGGGAGCTGTTTTTT
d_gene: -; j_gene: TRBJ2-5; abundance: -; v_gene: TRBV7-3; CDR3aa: CASSLTAPETQYF; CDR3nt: TGTGCCAGCAGCTTAACGGCCCCGGAGACCCAGTACTTC
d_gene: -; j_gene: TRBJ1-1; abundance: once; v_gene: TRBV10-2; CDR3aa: CASSSMNTEAFF; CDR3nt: TGCGCCAGCAGTAGCATGAACACTGAAGCTTTCTTT
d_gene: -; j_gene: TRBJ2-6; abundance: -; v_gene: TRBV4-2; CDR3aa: CASSLFHGDSGANVLTF; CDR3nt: TGTGCCAGCAGCCTTTTTCACGGGGACTCTGGGGCCAACGTCCTGACTTTC
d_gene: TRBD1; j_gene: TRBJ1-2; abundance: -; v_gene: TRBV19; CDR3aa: CASSRGTGYGYTF; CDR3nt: TGTGCCAGTAGTAGGGGGACAGGCTATGGCTACACCTTC
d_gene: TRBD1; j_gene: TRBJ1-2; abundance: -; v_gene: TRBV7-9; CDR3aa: CATSAGTAAYGYTF; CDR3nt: TGTGCCACCTCCGCGGGGACAGCCGCTTATGGCTACACCTTC
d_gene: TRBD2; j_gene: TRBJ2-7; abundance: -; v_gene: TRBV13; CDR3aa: CASSLGAGNYEQYF; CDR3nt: TGTGCCAGCAGCTTAGGAGCGGGAAACTACGAGCAGTACTTC
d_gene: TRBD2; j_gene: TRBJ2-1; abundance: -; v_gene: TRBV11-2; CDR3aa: CASTTASGSPGEQFF; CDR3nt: TGTGCCAGCACCACCGCTAGCGGGAGCCCTGGGGAGCAGTTCTTC
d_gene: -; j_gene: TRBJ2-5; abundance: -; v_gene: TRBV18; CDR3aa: CASSPERETQYF; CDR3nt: TGTGCCAGCTCACCGGAGCGAGAGACCCAGTACTTC
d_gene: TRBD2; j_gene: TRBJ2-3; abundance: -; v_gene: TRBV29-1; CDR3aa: CSVGLAGGTDTQYF; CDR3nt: TGCAGCGTAGGACTAGCGGGAGGAACCGATACGCAGTATTTT
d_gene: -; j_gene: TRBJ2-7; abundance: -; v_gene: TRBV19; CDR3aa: CASSIALGMVNYEQYF; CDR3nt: TGTGCCAGTAGTATAGCTCTAGGAATGGTGAACTACGAGCAGTACTTC
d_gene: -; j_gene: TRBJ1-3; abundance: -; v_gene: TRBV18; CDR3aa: CASTNTPSGNTIYF; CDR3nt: TGTGCCAGCACAAACACCCCCTCTGGAAACACCATATATTTT
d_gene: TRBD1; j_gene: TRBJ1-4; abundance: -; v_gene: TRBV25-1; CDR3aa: CASSGSRTGTTNEKLFF; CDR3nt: TGTGCCAGCAGTGGGTCCCGGACAGGGACAACTAATGAAAAACTGTTTTTT
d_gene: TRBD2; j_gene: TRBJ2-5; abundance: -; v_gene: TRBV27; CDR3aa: CASSYTSGTQETQYF; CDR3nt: TGTGCCAGCAGTTACACTAGCGGGACTCAAGAGACCCAGTACTTC
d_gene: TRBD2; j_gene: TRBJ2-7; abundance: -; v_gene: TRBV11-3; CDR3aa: CASNQGTSGYEQYF; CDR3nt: TGTGCCAGCAACCAGGGGACTAGCGGTTACGAGCAGTACTTC
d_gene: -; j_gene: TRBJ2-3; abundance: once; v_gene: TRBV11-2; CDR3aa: CASSLAQSWTDTQYF; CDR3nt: TGTGCCAGCAGCTTAGCACAGAGTTGGACAGATACGCAGTATTTT
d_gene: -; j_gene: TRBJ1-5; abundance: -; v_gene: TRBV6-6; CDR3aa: CASSYPGNGNQPQHF; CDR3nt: TGTGCCAGCAGTTACCCGGGGAACGGCAATCAGCCCCAGCATTTT
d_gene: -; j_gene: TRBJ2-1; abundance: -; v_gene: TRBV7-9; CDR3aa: CASSPQGVEQFF; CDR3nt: TGTGCCAGCAGCCCGCAGGGTGTAGAGCAGTTCTTC
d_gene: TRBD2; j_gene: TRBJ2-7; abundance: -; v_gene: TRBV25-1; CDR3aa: CASSDPGLAGGLSYEQYF; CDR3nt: TGTGCCAGCAGTGACCCGGGACTAGCGGGAGGCCTCTCCTACGAGCAGTACTTC
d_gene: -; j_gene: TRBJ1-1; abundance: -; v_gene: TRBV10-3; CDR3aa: CAISESSGAIMNTEAFF; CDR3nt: TGTGCCATCAGTGAGTCGTCAGGCGCAATAATGAACACTGAAGCTTTCTTT
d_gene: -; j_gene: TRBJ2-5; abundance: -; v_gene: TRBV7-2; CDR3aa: CASSSRGTGYQETQYF; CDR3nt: TGTGCCAGCAGCTCCCGCGGGACCGGGTACCAAGAGACCCAGTACTTC
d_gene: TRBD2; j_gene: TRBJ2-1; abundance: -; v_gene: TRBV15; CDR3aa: CATSLGLAAHNEQFF; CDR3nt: TGTGCCACCAGCCTGGGACTAGCGGCCCACAATGAGCAGTTCTTC
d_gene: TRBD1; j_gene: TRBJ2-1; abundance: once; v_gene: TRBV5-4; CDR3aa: CASSWDRGSYNEQFF; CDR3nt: TGTGCCAGCAGCTGGGACAGGGGCTCCTACAATGAGCAGTTCTTC
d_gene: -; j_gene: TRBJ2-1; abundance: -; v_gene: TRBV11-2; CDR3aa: CASSPLTARDEQFF; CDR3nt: TGTGCCAGCAGCCCACTAACGGCACGCGATGAGCAGTTCTTC
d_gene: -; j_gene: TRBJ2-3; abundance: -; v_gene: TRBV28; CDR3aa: CASSYAEISDTQYF; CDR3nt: TGTGCCAGCAGTTATGCGGAAATTTCAGATACGCAGTATTTT
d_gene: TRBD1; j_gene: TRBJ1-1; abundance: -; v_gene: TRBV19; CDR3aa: CASSQSGQLNTEAFF; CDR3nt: TGTGCCAGTAGTCAGTCGGGACAGCTGAACACTGAAGCTTTCTTT
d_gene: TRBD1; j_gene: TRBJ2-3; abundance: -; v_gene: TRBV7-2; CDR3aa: CASSLDRGSTDTQYF; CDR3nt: TGTGCCAGCAGCCTGGACAGGGGTAGCACAGATACGCAGTATTTT
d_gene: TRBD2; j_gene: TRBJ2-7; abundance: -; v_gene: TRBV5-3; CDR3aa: CARSDSSGIPQGEQYF; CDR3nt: TGTGCCAGAAGCGATTCTAGCGGGATTCCCCAGGGCGAGCAGTACTTC
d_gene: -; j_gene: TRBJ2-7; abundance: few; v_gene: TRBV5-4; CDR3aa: CASSPSFGYEQYF; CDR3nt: TGTGCCAGCAGCCCCTCTTTCGGCTACGAGCAGTACTTC
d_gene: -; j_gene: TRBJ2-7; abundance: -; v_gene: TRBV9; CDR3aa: CASSPRDSYEQYF; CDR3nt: TGTGCCAGCAGCCCACGAGACTCCTACGAGCAGTACTTC
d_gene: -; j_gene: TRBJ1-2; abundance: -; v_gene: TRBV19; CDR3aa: CATYSRGTPDGYTF; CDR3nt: TGTGCCACCTACTCTCGGGGGACTCCAGATGGCTACACCTTC
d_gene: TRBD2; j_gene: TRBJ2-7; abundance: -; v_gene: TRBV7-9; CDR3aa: CASSLLAGSPEQYF; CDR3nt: TGTGCCAGCAGCTTGCTAGCGGGATCACCCGAGCAGTACTTC
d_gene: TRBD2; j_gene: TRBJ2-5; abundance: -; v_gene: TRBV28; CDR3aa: CASSFLPSGSRRETQYF; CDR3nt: TGTGCCAGCAGTTTCCTGCCTAGCGGGAGTCGGAGAGAGACCCAGTACTTC
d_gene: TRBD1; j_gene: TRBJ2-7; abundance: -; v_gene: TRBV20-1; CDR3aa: CSAGQVYEQYF; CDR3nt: TGCAGTGCAGGACAGGTGTACGAGCAGTACTTC
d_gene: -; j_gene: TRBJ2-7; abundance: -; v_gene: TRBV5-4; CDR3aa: CASSLAGLADEQYF; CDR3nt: TGTGCCAGCAGCTTGGCGGGTCTAGCCGACGAGCAGTACTTC
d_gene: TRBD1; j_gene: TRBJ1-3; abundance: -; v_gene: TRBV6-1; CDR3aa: CASSEAGQGLTGNTIYF; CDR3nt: TGTGCCAGCAGTGAAGCTGGACAGGGACTAACTGGAAACACCATATATTTT
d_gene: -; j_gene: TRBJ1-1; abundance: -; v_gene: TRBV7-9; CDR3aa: CASSLGTVEAFF; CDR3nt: TGTGCCAGCAGCTTAGGGACAGTCGAAGCTTTCTTT
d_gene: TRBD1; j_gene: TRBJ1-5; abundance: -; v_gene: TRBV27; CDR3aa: CASSSTGVLNQPQHF; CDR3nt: TGTGCCAGCAGTTCGACAGGGGTCCTAAATCAGCCCCAGCATTTT
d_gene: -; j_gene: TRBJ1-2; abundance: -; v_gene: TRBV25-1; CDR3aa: CASSVSGPGAYGYTF; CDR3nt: TGTGCCAGCAGCGTATCGGGTCCAGGGGCCTATGGCTACACCTTC
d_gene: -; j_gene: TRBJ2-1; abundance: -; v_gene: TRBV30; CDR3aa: CAWSAAGHEQFF; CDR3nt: TGTGCCTGGAGTGCCGCGGGACATGAGCAGTTCTTC
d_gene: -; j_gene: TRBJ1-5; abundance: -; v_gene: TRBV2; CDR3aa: CASSVSRADQPQHF; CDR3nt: TGTGCCAGCAGTGTATCCAGAGCGGATCAGCCCCAGCATTTT
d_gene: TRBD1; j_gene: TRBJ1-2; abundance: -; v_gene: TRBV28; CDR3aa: CASIQGALGYGYTF; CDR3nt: TGTGCCAGCATTCAGGGGGCGCTTGGCTATGGCTACACCTTC
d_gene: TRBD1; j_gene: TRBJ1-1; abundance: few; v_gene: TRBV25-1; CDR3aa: CASSVTGAGTEAFF; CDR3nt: TGTGCCAGCAGTGTGACAGGGGCCGGCACTGAAGCTTTCTTT
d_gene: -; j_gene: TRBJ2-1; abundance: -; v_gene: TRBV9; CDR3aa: CASSVGGDSGAAYNEQFF; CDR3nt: TGTGCCAGCAGCGTAGGCGGGGATAGCGGAGCAGCCTACAATGAGCAGTTCTTC
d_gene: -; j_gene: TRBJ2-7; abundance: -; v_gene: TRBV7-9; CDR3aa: CASSPPRQVSYEQYF; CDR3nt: TGTGCCAGCAGCCCTCCAAGACAGGTATCCTACGAGCAGTACTTC
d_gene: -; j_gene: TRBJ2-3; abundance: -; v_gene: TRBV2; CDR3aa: CASSVGPADTQYF; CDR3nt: TGTGCCAGCAGCGTGGGGCCCGCGGATACGCAGTATTTT
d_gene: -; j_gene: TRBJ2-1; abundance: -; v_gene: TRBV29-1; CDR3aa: CSVEPVSSYNEQFF; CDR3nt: TGCAGCGTTGAGCCGGTTAGCTCCTACAATGAGCAGTTCTTC
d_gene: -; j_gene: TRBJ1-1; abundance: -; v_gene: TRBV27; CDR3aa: CASSPGTTGMNTEAFF; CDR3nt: TGTGCCAGCAGTCCAGGGACAACGGGAATGAACACTGAAGCTTTCTTT
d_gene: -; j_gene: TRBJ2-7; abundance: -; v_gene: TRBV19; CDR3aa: CASARAGIYSYEQYF; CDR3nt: TGTGCCAGTGCCCGTGCGGGTATCTACTCCTACGAGCAGTACTTC
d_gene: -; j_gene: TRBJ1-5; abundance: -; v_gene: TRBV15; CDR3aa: CATSRVPYNQPQHF; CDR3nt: TGTGCCACCAGCAGAGTCCCCTACAATCAGCCCCAGCATTTT
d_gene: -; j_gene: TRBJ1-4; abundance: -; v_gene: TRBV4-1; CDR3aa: CASSLSETTNEKLFF; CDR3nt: TGCGCCAGCAGCCTATCGGAGACAACTAATGAAAAACTGTTTTTT
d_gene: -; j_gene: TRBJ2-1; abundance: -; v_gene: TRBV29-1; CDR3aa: CSAGDVNEQFF; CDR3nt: TGCAGCGCCGGAGATGTAAATGAGCAGTTCTTC
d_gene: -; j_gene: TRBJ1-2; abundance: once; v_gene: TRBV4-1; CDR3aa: CASSHPLPGTHGYTF; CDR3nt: TGCGCCAGCAGCCATCCCTTACCCGGGACACACGGCTACACCTTC
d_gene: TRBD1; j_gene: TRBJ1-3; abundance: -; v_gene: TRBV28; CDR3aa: CASSFGDRRNTIYF; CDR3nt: TGTGCCAGCAGTTTTGGGGACAGACGAAACACCATATATTTT
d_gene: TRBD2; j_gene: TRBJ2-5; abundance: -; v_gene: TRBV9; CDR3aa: CASSVDPGGPRGTQYF; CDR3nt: TGTGCCAGCAGCGTAGATCCGGGAGGGCCTAGGGGGACCCAGTACTTC